A selection of T cell receptor beta chains follows, all from one sample in a study of CD8 T cells in ankylosing spondylitis. TCRdb re-analysed the 5' RACE reads in MiXCR, keeping a single row per CDR3 protein. The sample shows 100,000 to 150,000 distinct CDR3 sequences, 11% of them seen only once. The sequenced sample consisted of blood, either unsorted or a sorted T cell fraction (not recorded which). Receptors were obtained from a female donor with ankylosing spondylitis or in good health (not recorded which). Each CDR3 is given with its conserved first and last residue. Clone size is stated in some rows and not others, as once, few, many or a class when expanded.

V gene | CDR3 length | clone size | CDR3 protein
TRBV20-1 | 16 | many | CSARDRRKEGYNEQFF
TRBV7-9 | 17 | few | CASSPQGGGPYTDTQYF
TRBV18 | 15 | few | CASSLRDSLTDTQYF
TRBV20-1 | 12 | many | CSARREQETQYF
TRBV20-1 | 16 | many | CSARDLGLLAKNIQYF
TRBV7-2 | 15 | many | CASSLGNANTGELFF
TRBV29-1 | 15 | many | CSVFTSGATNEKLFF
TRBV12-3/TRBV12-4 | 15 | few | CASSGTSGGTDTQYF
TRBV20-1 | 16 | many | CSARDLSGRNSGELFF
TRBV3-1 | 14 | many | CASSDRGRNTEAFF
TRBV29-1 | 11 | many | CSVDSLYGYTF
TRBV29-1 | 15 | many | CSGSHRTSGSYEQYF
TRBV5-1 | 18 | many | CASSLTPPIAGATDTQYF
TRBV20-1 | 12 | many | CSARGQTDTQYF
TRBV27 | 14 | few | CASSSQVFFAEAFF
TRBV11-2 | 14 | many | CASSFGSLSYEQYF
TRBV18 | 13 | many | CASSPQGSDTIYF
TRBV7-6 | 15 | many | CASSLTDEANYGYTF
TRBV7-9 | 13 | . | CASSPQGAYEQYF
TRBV30 | 17 | few | CAWSIYSVNLGDNEQFF
TRBV5-1 | 15 | many | CASRENVGQNTEAFF
TRBV20-1 | 14 | many | CSAGGGGPEGEQYF
TRBV6-1 | 11 | many | CASTSDYGYTF
TRBV14 | 14 | many | CASSIRQNTGELFF
TRBV4-2 | 16 | many | CASSQQAGTDYNEQFF
TRBV29-1 | 13 | many | CSVAVGRDYGYTF
TRBV29-1 | 13 | many | CSVDSRTTYEQYF
TRBV9 | 15 | many | CASSVGVQQNYGYTF
TRBV7-6 | 13 | . | CASSSMVDSPLHF
TRBV3-1 | 17 | many | CASSQVAWTGGINEQFF
TRBV29-1 | 15 | . | CSVEGDSSGANVLTF
TRBV25-1 | 15 | . | CASSERGRGQETQYF
TRBV20-1 | 15 | many | CSARDLSNHNQPQHF
TRBV5-1 | 15 | many | CASNGLAGGDGELFF
TRBV20-1 | 13 | few | CSAGVLGAEGYTF
TRBV4-2 | 15 | . | CASIQEEGSLVSLHF
TRBV28 | 14 | . | CASSIDRVSYEQYF
TRBV6-2/TRBV6-3 | 13 | many | CASMTQPLYEQYF
TRBV5-6 | 14 | many | CASSWDRGHSPLHF
TRBV2 | 15 | . | CASSEELAGGIELFF
TRBV27 | 15 | many | CASSQGVRLNTEAFF
TRBV7-9 | 14 | many | CASSSVDRSRGYTF
TRBV7-8 | 17 | many | CASSLRLAGVAYNEQFF
TRBV12-3/TRBV12-4 | 14 | many | CASSSYQDADTQYF
TRBV5-1 | 14 | many | CASSSQGQNTEAFF
TRBV5-1 | 13 | . | CASSTTERGELFF
TRBV5-1 | 14 | few | CASSLEEGSYGYTF
TRBV19 | 14 | many | CASSRQGTYQPQHF